Ten or more counts support the clone carrying this T cell receptor beta chain. RNA transcripts provided the source from which TCR beta CDR3 regions were amplified. A set of HTBI primers served as the primers for a first-round RT-PCR of the TCR CDR3. One entry per CDR3 protein results from TCRdb running MiXCR on the multiplex PCR reads. The sample has a few hundred thousand distinct CDR3 sequences; roughly 15% are singletons. Germline V lookup: CDR1 SQVTM, CDR2 ANQGSEA. The ends were cut back, 6 bases at V and 4 bases at J, with 9 bases in the middle. This CDR3 is 11 amino acids long. Disease lasting under 3 months, a NOSPECS grade of at least 4, and a Clinical Activity Score of at least 3 were features of the ophthalmopathy patients. Patients with uncontrolled infections, other autoimmune diseases, pregnancy or lactation were excluded. Extraction of PBMCs used 8 to 10 ml of fresh peripheral blood. The sample comes from a study of T cells in Graves' hyperthyroidism and ophthalmopathy. Whole-study context: The initial diagnosis was the point when peripheral blood was collected, ahead of any treatment.

The sample consisted of blood. The V and J genes are TRBV29-1 and TRBJ1-2; no reliable D call. The TCR sequence derives from a woman in her thirties or forties with Graves' ophthalmopathy. The CDR3 DNA reads as TGCAGCGTCGGGGATGCCTATGGCTACACCTTC. This codes for CSVGDAYGYTF.